These T cell receptor beta chains were read from a single sample in a study of T cells after yellow fever vaccination. Each CDR3 protein is one row after TCRdb ran MiXCR on the 5' RACE reads. The table includes 110,000 to 150,000 distinct CDR3 sequences, about 7% detected once. The sequences come from CD4+ T cells sorted from PBMCs, collected 10 days after the yellow fever booster vaccination. These TCRs come from a young man who received the YFV17D yellow fever vaccine. The CDR3 runs from the conserved cysteine through the conserved F or W. The D gene is left open where the match is weak. Rows give clone size only sometimes, using once, few, many, or a class for an expanded clone.

CDR3 protein	CDR3 DNA	D gene	CDR3 length	J gene	V gene	clone size
CASSPVGEGTYEQYF	TGCGCCAGCAGCCCGGTGGGGGAGGGGACCTACGAGCAGTACTTC	TRBD2	15	TRBJ2-7	TRBV4-1	few
CSASSAGSIGIQYF	TGCAGTGCTAGTAGCGCAGGGTCGATAGGCATTCAGTACTTC	-	14	TRBJ2-4	TRBV20-1	many
CASSMTGYADTQYF	TGTGCCAGCAGCATGACAGGGTACGCAGATACGCAGTATTTT	TRBD1	14	TRBJ2-3	TRBV7-9	many
CASSITGFTGELFF	TGTGCCAGCAGCATAACAGGGTTCACCGGGGAGCTGTTTTTT	-	14	TRBJ2-2	TRBV7-9	many
CASSLEGTRNTEAFF	TGCGCCAGCAGCTTGGAGGGGACAAGGAACACTGAAGCTTTCTTT	-	15	TRBJ1-1	TRBV5-1	-
CASSLASQETQYF	TGTGCCAGCAGCTTAGCTAGCCAAGAGACCCAGTACTTC	-	13	TRBJ2-5	TRBV7-2	many
CASSPGAVENIQYF	TGTGCCAGCTCACCAGGGGCGGTGGAAAACATTCAGTACTTC	-	14	TRBJ2-4	TRBV18	-
CASSQDPGTSSYNSPLHF	TGCGCCAGCAGCCAAGATCCTGGCACGAGCTCCTATAATTCACCCCTCCACTTT	-	18	TRBJ1-6	TRBV4-3	many
CGLQKNSNQPQHF	TGCGGGTTACAGAAAAATAGCAATCAGCCCCAGCATTTT	-	13	TRBJ1-5	TRBV20-1	-
CSATGLAGGPRETQYF	TGCAGTGCTACAGGACTAGCGGGAGGGCCACGAGAGACCCAGTACTTC	TRBD2	16	TRBJ2-5	TRBV20-1	many
CASSDSSGPYNEQFF	TGTGCCAGCAGTGACTCGTCAGGGCCCTACAATGAGCAGTTCTTC	-	15	TRBJ2-1	TRBV6-4	many
CASSQGLRNEQFF	TGTGCCAGCAGCCAGGGGTTGCGGAATGAGCAGTTCTTC	-	13	TRBJ2-1	TRBV11-1	many
CASSRTGATTDTQYF	TGTGCCAGCAGTCGGACAGGGGCAACCACAGATACGCAGTATTTT	TRBD1	15	TRBJ2-3	TRBV5-4	many
CASSKRGGGQGRRETQYF	TGTGCCAGCAGTAAACGCGGGGGGGGACAGGGTAGAAGAGAGACCCAGTACTTC	-	18	TRBJ2-5	TRBV6-1	many
CATTQEGTSWQVPAGELFF	TGTGCCACCACCCAAGAAGGGACTAGCTGGCAGGTCCCCGCCGGGGAGCTGTTTTTT	TRBD2	19	TRBJ2-2	TRBV3-1	-
CATSREGRQANEKLFF	TGTGCCACCAGCAGAGAGGGGAGACAGGCGAATGAAAAACTGTTTTTT	-	16	TRBJ1-4	TRBV15	many
CRQSSTDTQYF	TGCAGACAGTCTAGCACAGATACGCAGTATTTT	-	11	TRBJ2-3	TRBV20-1	many
CSASFAEGAYF	-	-	11	TRBJ2-4	TRBV20-1	many
CAMGPGLLCYGYTF	TGTGCCATGGGCCCGGGGCTGCTCTGCTATGGCTACACCTTC	-	14	TRBJ1-2	TRBV4-2	-
CARIESDRVGTQYF	TGCGCCAGAATTGAATCGGACCGGGTGGGGACCCAGTACTTC	-	14	TRBJ2-5	TRBV23-1	-
CASTRRNEQFF	TGTGCCAGCACGCGGAGGAATGAGCAGTTCTTC	-	11	TRBJ2-1	TRBV11-2	many
CASSLRSFPGRPSGANVLTF	TGTGCCAGCAGCTTAAGGTCGTTCCCGGGACGACCCTCTGGGGCCAACGTCCTGACTTTC	-	20	TRBJ2-6	TRBV11-2	many
CASSLGGPAPGGPSEETQYF	TGTGCCAGCAGCTTAGGAGGGCCCGCCCCAGGGGGACCCTCAGAAGAGACCCAGTACTTC	TRBD1	20	TRBJ2-5	TRBV11-2	many
CSATGENIQYF	TGCAGTGCTACGGGGGAAAACATTCAGTACTTC	-	11	TRBJ2-4	TRBV20-1	many
CSARDRYGIFYGGEQFF	TGCAGTGCTAGAGATAGGTATGGGATCTTTTACGGCGGTGAGCAGTTCTTC	-	17	TRBJ2-1	TRBV20-1	many
CSVRQGSYEQYF	TGCAGCGTTCGACAGGGCTCCTACGAGCAGTACTTC	TRBD1	12	TRBJ2-7	TRBV29-1	many
CSARDRVGLLGYEQYF	TGCAGTGCTAGAGATAGGGTGGGACTATTGGGCTACGAGCAGTACTTC	TRBD2	16	TRBJ2-7	TRBV20-1	many
CASSIKVNEQFF	TGTGCCAGTAGTATCAAGGTCAATGAGCAGTTCTTC	-	12	TRBJ2-1	TRBV19	many
CASSLDLANTGELFF	TGCGCCAGCAGCTTGGACTTAGCGAACACCGGGGAGCTGTTTTTT	-	15	TRBJ2-2	TRBV5-1	many
CATSDLPRLAGELNEQFF	TGTGCCACCAGTGATTTGCCCAGACTAGCGGGAGAATTAAATGAGCAGTTCTTC	TRBD2	18	TRBJ2-1	TRBV24-1	many
CASSRGQEPTYNSPLHF	TGCGCCAGCAGCCGAGGACAGGAACCCACTTATAATTCACCCCTCCACTTT	TRBD1	17	TRBJ1-6	TRBV4-3	many
CASSLGSFGEETQYF	TGTGCCAGCAGCTTAGGTAGCTTCGGTGAAGAGACCCAGTACTTC	-	15	TRBJ2-5	TRBV7-9	many
CASSLGGTSGGEQYF	TGTGCCAGCAGCTTAGGAGGGACTAGCGGGGGGGAGCAGTACTTC	TRBD2	15	TRBJ2-7	TRBV7-2	-
CSARASGSNQETQYF	TGCAGTGCCCGGGCCAGCGGGAGTAACCAAGAGACCCAGTACTTC	TRBD2	15	TRBJ2-5	TRBV20-1	many
CASKAVGTEAFF	TGTGCCAGCAAAGCGGTGGGGACTGAAGCTTTCTTT	-	12	TRBJ1-1	TRBV12-3/TRBV12-4	many
CASREGGNAEAFF	TGCGCCAGCAGGGAGGGGGGAAACGCTGAAGCTTTCTTT	-	13	TRBJ1-1	TRBV5-1	many
CASTMGSGTNTDTQYF	TGTGCCAGTACAATGGGGTCCGGGACGAACACAGATACGCAGTATTTT	-	16	TRBJ2-3	TRBV19	many
CASSSGTTDEQYF	TGCGCCAGCAGCTCGGGGACTACCGACGAGCAGTACTTC	TRBD2	13	TRBJ2-7	TRBV5-1	many
CSARVLSRMDYGYTF	TGCAGTGCTAGAGTATTGTCCAGGATGGACTATGGCTACACCTTC	-	15	TRBJ1-2	TRBV20-1	many
CASSFYGAGEAFF	TGTGCCAGCAGTTTTTACGGGGCAGGCGAAGCTTTCTTT	-	13	TRBJ1-1	TRBV12-3/TRBV12-4	many
CASRVGSSSYNEQFF	TGCGCCAGCAGGGTAGGGTCGAGCTCCTACAATGAGCAGTTCTTC	-	15	TRBJ2-1	TRBV10-2	many
CSVEDWGDRGGNTIYF	TGCAGCGTTGAAGATTGGGGCGACAGGGGTGGAAACACCATATATTTT	TRBD1	16	TRBJ1-3	TRBV29-1	many
CASRGRGGTQYF	TGTGCCAGCAGGGGCCGAGGAGGGACGCAGTATTTT	-	12	TRBJ2-3	TRBV12-3/TRBV12-4	many